The T cell receptor (beta chain) described here comes from a study of response to subunit inactivated influenza vaccine. Whole-study results and caveats: Authors suggested each seasonal flu vaccination may recruit only limited numbers of new T cells.

Looked up from germline, CDR1 is SGHTA and CDR2 is FQGNSA. The V and J ends lost 1 base and 5 bases respectively, with 11 bases between them. This CDR3 is built from 14 residues. Using its own MiXCR run on the RT-PCR reads, TCRdb lists one record per CDR3 protein. The sample records more than 700,000 distinct CDR3 sequences, around 20% being singletons. This clonotype was seen more than once but under ten times. The antigen is not known. The sample here was PBMCs from blood, taken 4 to 6 days after vaccination. The rearrangement joins TRBV7-2 to TRBJ1-1; D ambiguous. The sequence was obtained from a man between 50 and 59 years old who received an inactivated influenza vaccine. The CDR3 DNA sequence: TGTGCCAGCAGCTTAGGCGGGGTACGGACTGAAGCTTTCTTT. It is translated as CASSLGGVRTEAFF. Using reference TRBV7-2 and TRBJ1-1 for the parts outside the CDR3, the full variable domain is GAGVSQSPSNKVTEKGKDVELRCDPISGHTALYWYRQSLGQGLEFLIYFQGNSAPDKSGLPSDRFSAERTGGSVSTLTIQRTQQEDSAVYLCASSLGGVRTEAFFGQGTRLTVV.